This section outlines one TCR beta chain sequence together with its context. The sample is drawn from a study of blood T cell repertoires in COVID-19. Study overall: Acute and convalescent COVID-19 samples came from the United States, Italy and Spain. Sample material is recorded as cDNA or gDNA derived from T cells, B-cell-depleted T cells, or PBMCs.

Deletions cut 3 bases from V and 3 bases from J, with 12 bases between. CDR1 is KGHSH, CDR2 LQKENI, per germline. The CDR3 totals 15 residues. Per the authors' pipeline: How many nucleated cells were present was estimated from reference gene primer amplification. Profiling relied on immunoSEQ multiplex PCR, and the TCRdb table lists in-frame clones only, not all of them. V, J and clone size are taken as reported in that table, and D and trimming were inferred from the DNA itself. The sample holds over 300,000 clones; 75% to 85% are singletons and the top ten take approximately 7.6%. The chain joins TRBV18 to TRBJ1-5; a possible D gene is TRBD1 (5 bases). The sequenced sample was peripheral blood. The receptor's source is a human donor in a cohort sampled during active COVID-19. The CDR3 sequence is CASSPGRESNQPQHF. The CDR3, as DNA: TGTGCCAGCTCACCGGGCAGGGAATCCAATCAGCCCCAGCATTTT.